This entry lists 29 T cell receptor beta chains sequenced from one sample in a study of identical twins. TCRdb processed the 5' RACE reads anew with MiXCR; each CDR3 protein has one entry. The sample has 1.5 million to 2 million distinct CDR3 sequences, under 35% seen once. The sequenced material came from cord blood. The receptors originated from a newborn girl in good health.

The CDR3 is CASSYSRQSGGSYEQYF. Written as DNA, the CDR3 is TGTGCCAGCAGTTACTCCCGACAGAGCGGGGGATCCTACGAGCAGTACTTC. J is TRBJ2-7 and V is TRBV6-5; 8 nucleotides align to TRBD2. The trim removed 0 bases at V and 1 base at J, leaving 8 bases unmatched. CDR1 is MNHEY and CDR2 is SVGAGI in the germline V gene. The CDR3 is made up of 17 amino acids.

In DNA form, the CDR3 reads TGTGCCAGCAGTAGTCCGGGACACACCTATGGCTACACCTTC. Its protein product is CASSSPGHTYGYTF. V usage is TRBV28 and J usage is TRBJ1-2, with a weak D call TRBD1 (6 bases). Per the germline V gene, CDR1 is MDHEN and CDR2 is SYDVKM. V lost 5 bases and J 4 bases, leaving 14 bases between the germline ends. This CDR3 has 14 residues.

The chain couples TRBV25-1 to TRBJ2-7, with D possibly called TRBD1 or TRBD2 (5 bases each). Trimming removed 0 bases from V and 5 bases from J, with 17 bases in between. In germline, CDR1 is MGHDK, CDR2 SYGVNS. The CDR3 contains 16 residues. The CDR3 DNA is TGTGCCAGCAGTGAATATTCAAACCCTCAGGGAGACGAGCAGTACTTC. Translation gives CASSEYSNPQGDEQYF.

This clonotype was picked up a small number of times. This chain uses TRBV24-1 with TRBJ2-6; D is uncertain. Trimming removed 3 bases at V and 0 bases at J, with 8 bases between. Germline CDR1 and CDR2: KGHDR and SFDVKD. The CDR3 has 16 residues. The CDR3 reads CATSDPSHSGANVLTF. In DNA, the CDR3 is TGTGCCACCAGTGATCCCAGCCACTCTGGGGCCAACGTCCTGACTTTC.

The J gene is TRBJ2-1, the V gene TRBV28; D is ambiguous. The CDR3 consists of 14 residues. Germline CDR1 and CDR2: MDHEN and SYDVKM. V lost 5 bases and J 3 bases, leaving 11 bases between the germline ends. The CDR3 reads CASSKTWGYNEQFF. CDR3 bases: TGTGCCAGCAGTAAAACGTGGGGCTACAATGAGCAGTTCTTC.

There are many counts of this clonotype. The genes are TRBV29-1 and TRBJ2-1; D is possibly TRBD2 (6 bases). Between the trimmed V and J ends, which lost 7 bases and 1 base, there was a span of 11 bases. The CDR3 runs 13 residues. Germline V gives CDR1 SQVTM, CDR2 ANQGSEA. The CDR3 coding sequence is TGCAGCGGGCGCGGGGAGTCCTACAATGAGCAGTTCTTC. It is translated as CSGRGESYNEQFF.

J is TRBJ2-5 and V is TRBV28; maybe TRBD2 (5 bases). The CDR3 extends over 16 amino acids. Germline V gene lookup returns CDR1 MDHEN and CDR2 SYDVKM. V was pared by 3 bases and J by 2 bases, with 16 bases between. The CDR3 loop reads CASSFSTTAQQETQYF. The CDR3 DNA reads TGTGCCAGCAGTTTTTCGACTACCGCTCAACAAGAGACCCAGTACTTC.

The chain has TRBV6-5 and TRBJ1-1; D is possibly TRBD1 (5 bases). V dropped 0 bases and J dropped 0 bases, with 17 bases sitting between them. Germline loops: CDR1 MNHEY, CDR2 SVGAGI. The CDR3 contains 18 residues. The CDR3 reads CASSYSFSPGRLNTEAFF. The DNA of the CDR3 is TGTGCCAGCAGTTACTCATTTTCGCCGGGACGGTTGAACACTGAAGCTTTCTTT.

The chain joins TRBV5-1 to TRBJ2-4, with D unresolved. The better agreement between TRBJ2-7 and the DNA end casts doubt on the J call. The CDR3 is 14 amino acids. The germline V gene has CDR1 SGHRS and CDR2 YFSETQ. CDR3 DNA: TGCGCCAGCAGCTTGGAAAACCACTCCTACGAGCAGTACTTC. Protein: CASSLENHSYEQYF.

This clonotype was observed once. The chain has TRBV7-8 and TRBJ2-1; 7 nucleotides match TRBD2. Germline assignment: CDR1 SGHVS and CDR2 FQNEAQ. The CDR3 totals 18 residues. V dropped 5 bases and J dropped 6; count of bases not matched to a gene: 19. CDR3 residues: CASSPRAVTSIGVNEQFF. CDR3 nucleotide sequence: TGTGCCAGCAGCCCTAGGGCGGTGACTAGCATTGGGGTCAATGAGCAGTTCTTC.

This clonotype was seen a few times. This chain uses TRBV25-1 with TRBJ1-1; D gene unclear. V gave up 10 bases and J gave up 0 bases, with 9 bases separating them. The CDR3 is made up of 12 amino acids. Per germline, CDR1 MGHDK and CDR2 SYGVNS. Written as DNA, the CDR3 is TGTGCCACCCAGGATCTGAACACTGAAGCTTTCTTT. As protein: CATQDLNTEAFF.

This clonotype appeared many times. This sequence joins TRBV5-1 and TRBJ2-5; TRBD2 matches at 8 bases. CDR3 length: 13 residues. Germline CDR1 is SGHRS and CDR2 is YFSETQ. V shed 8 bases, J shed 3 bases, and the junction held 6 bases outside the gene matches. The CDR3 is CASAPGLEETQYF. The CDR3 nucleotides are TGCGCCAGTGCACCGGGACTAGAAGAGACCCAGTACTTC. Full variable domain (rest looked up from reference TRBV5-1 and TRBJ2-5): KAGVTQTPRYLIKTRGQQVTLSCSPISGHRSVSWYQQTPGQGLQFLFEYFSETQRNKGNFPGRFSGRQFSNSRSEMNVSTLELGDSALYLCASAPGLEETQYFGPGTRLLVL.

This clonotype has just a few counts. The chain recombines TRBV28 with TRBJ1-5, with D perhaps matching TRBD1 (5 bases). Trimming stripped 5 bases from V and 2 bases from J, with 13 bases between. CDR3 length: 15 amino acids. Germline loops: CDR1 MDHEN, CDR2 SYDVKM. CDR3: CASSIPLTGNQPQHF. The CDR3 region has the DNA TGTGCCAGCAGTATCCCCTTGACAGGCAATCAGCCCCAGCATTTT.

This clonotype has a count of ten or more. The V call is TRBV6-2 or TRBV6-3, the J call TRBJ2-1; D gene uncertain. The V gene's germline CDR1 is MNHEY and CDR2 SVGEGT. The CDR3 sequence is 14 residues long. V lost 2 bases, J lost 2 bases, and 7 bases lay in between. Here the CDR3 DNA reads TGTGCCAGCAGTTACCTTGCCACCTACAATGAGCAGTTCTTC. Amino acids: CASSYLATYNEQFF.

The chain recombines TRBV10-3 with TRBJ2-3, with 9 bases aligning to TRBD1. Germline CDR1 reads ENHRY; CDR2 reads SYGVKD. With 4 bases clipped from V and 4 bases from J, the junction kept 9 bases outside the gene matches. The CDR3 totals 16 residues. CDR3 nucleotides: TGTGCCATCAGTGTCGGACGACAGGGGGGGGCAGATACGCAGTATTTT. Its translation: CAISVGRQGGADTQYF.

Only a few counts were recorded for this clonotype. This chain links TRBV10-3 with TRBJ1-1, with 12 bases that match TRBD1. Germline trimming cut 4 bases from V and 3 bases from J; bases unmatched to any gene: 6. The CDR3 contains 16 residues. Germline CDR1 is ENHRY and CDR2 is SYGVKD. As DNA, the CDR3 is TGTGCCATCAGTGCCGGGACAGGGGGCGCGTACACTGAAGCTTTCTTT. It is translated as CAISAGTGGAYTEAFF.

The chain recombines TRBV6-1 with TRBJ2-3; 7 nucleotides match TRBD2. V lost 3 bases and J lost 2; bases outside the gene matches: 14. In germline, CDR1 is MNHNS, CDR2 SASEGT. The CDR3 sequence is 18 residues long. The CDR3 DNA reads TGTGCCAGCAGTGAGCCCAACCCAGCGGGGAGGAACACAGATACGCAGTATTTT. Translating it yields CASSEPNPAGRNTDTQYF.

This clonotype has just a few counts. V usage is TRBV28 and J usage is TRBJ2-3, with a possible D match to TRBD1 (5 bases). V was pared by 3 bases and J by 2 bases, with 21 bases between. CDR1 is MDHEN and CDR2 is SYDVKM in the germline V gene. This CDR3 has 18 amino acids. CDR3 coding DNA: TGTGCCAGCAGTTTCCCAAAGACAGCCGCTTCTCTCACAGATACGCAGTATTTT. Translation gives CASSFPKTAASLTDTQYF.

The genes are TRBV27 and TRBJ2-2; D is perhaps TRBD1 (6 bases). The V gene's germline CDR1 is MNHEY and CDR2 SMNVEV (reference sequence). The CDR3 has 18 residues. The V end was cut by 3 bases, the J end by 1 base, with 18 bases between. CDR3 DNA sequence: TGTGCCAGCAGTTTGCTCGACAGGTCTCCGGTGAACACCGGGGAGCTGTTTTTT. Its translation is CASSLLDRSPVNTGELFF.

This clonotype appeared a few times. The chain couples TRBV10-3 to TRBJ2-5; TRBD2 agrees at 9 bases. J lost 7 bases, V lost 4 bases, and 7 bases had no gene match. The CDR3 extends over 14 amino acids. CDR1 and CDR2 from the germline V gene are ENHRY and SYGVKD. As DNA, the CDR3 is TGTGCCATCAGTGTGAAAGCGGGGGGTGTGACCCAGTACTTC. This gives the protein CAISVKAGGVTQYF.

In this sample, this clonotype turned up many times. J is TRBJ2-1 and V is TRBV5-1; 8 bases are a match to TRBD2. The junction had 4 bases not matched to a gene; V was cut back by 2 bases and J by 6 bases. This CDR3 contains 14 residues. Germline lookup yields CDR1 SGHRS and CDR2 YFSETQ. The CDR3 nucleotides read TGCGCCAGCAGCTTAACGGGGGGGAGCAATGAGCAGTTCTTC. It encodes CASSLTGGSNEQFF.

The J gene is TRBJ2-5, the V gene TRBV18; D unclear. The germline V and J ends were trimmed by 8 bases and 5 bases, with 15 bases remaining between them. The germline gives CDR1 KGHSH, CDR2 LQKENI. The CDR3 covers 13 residues. CDR3 residues: CASDPEFQETQYF. The CDR3 coding sequence is TGTGCCAGCGATCCAGAGTTCCAGGAGACCCAGTACTTC.

For this clonotype: At one end, the junction sequence differs from germline, possibly due to a read error. The V gene is TRBV28, the J gene TRBJ2-7, with D tentatively TRBD1 or TRBD2 (6 bases each). The CDR3 totals 15 residues. Germline CDR1 MDHEN, CDR2 SYDVKM. CDR3 bases: TGTGCCGGCAGTTTGGAGGGGGGTAGGGCCTACGAGCAGTACTTC. Protein: CAGSLEGGRAYEQYF.

There are a few counts of this clonotype. The chain combines TRBV28 with TRBJ1-4; D gene uncertain. The V gene's germline CDR1 is MDHEN and CDR2 SYDVKM. V dropped 2 bases and J dropped 6 bases, with 7 bases sitting between them. This CDR3 is 13 amino acids long. CDR3: CASSLVRYEKLFF. CDR3 DNA: TGTGCCAGCAGTTTAGTCCGGTATGAAAAACTGTTTTTT.

Concerning this clonotype: A junction boundary mismatches the germline segment, possibly from a read error. V gene TRBV4-1 combines with J gene TRBJ2-1; a weak D match, TRBD2 (5 bases). This CDR3 region has 13 residues. CDR1 is MGHRA and CDR2 is YSYEKL in the germline V gene. CDR3 in amino acids: CAISQEGVHEQFF. The CDR3, as DNA: TGCGCCATCAGCCAAGAGGGCGTCCATGAGCAGTTCTTC.

The gene calls are TRBV2 and TRBJ2-3; 13 bases line up with TRBD2. Germline values: CDR1 SNHLY, CDR2 FYNNEI. The V and J ends lost 6 bases and 1 base, in that order; junction bases with no gene match: 4. The CDR3 totals 16 residues. The CDR3 region is CASSFTSGGGTDTQYF. The DNA for the CDR3 is TGTGCCAGCAGCTTCACTAGCGGGGGGGGCACAGATACGCAGTATTTT.

This rearrangement joins TRBV4-1 to TRBJ2-2, with 10 bases identical to TRBD1. With 1 base clipped from V and 8 bases from J, the junction kept 4 bases outside the gene matches. The CDR3 consists of 15 residues. Germline V lookup: CDR1 MGHRA, CDR2 YSYEKL. The CDR3 sequence: CASSQGQGARGELFF. The CDR3 coding sequence is TGCGCCAGCAGCCAAGGACAGGGGGCGAGAGGGGAGCTGTTTTTT.

This clonotype was seen at least ten times. This chain connects TRBV29-1 to TRBJ2-5; 7 nucleotides agree with TRBD1. This CDR3 is 13 amino acids long. The V gene end was trimmed by 3 bases and the J gene end by 4 bases; junction bases not matched to a gene: 5. CDR1 is SQVTM, CDR2 ANQGSEA, per germline. As DNA, the CDR3 is TGCAGCGTTGACGAAAGGGGGCGAGAGACCCAGTACTTC. This codes for CSVDERGRETQYF.

This clonotype occurred a few times. The chain employs TRBV5-1 and TRBJ2-3; D possibly uses TRBD1 or TRBD2 (5 bases each). V was pared by 3 bases and J by 0 bases, with 14 bases between. The CDR3 spans 16 residues. Germline CDR1 reads SGHRS; CDR2 reads YFSETQ. This CDR3 reads CASSWRTLRSTDTQYF. DNA for the CDR3: TGCGCCAGCAGCTGGAGGACACTCCGAAGCACAGATACGCAGTATTTT.